This T cell receptor (beta chain) was found in a study of shared clonotypes between healthy human individuals. Overall study results and limits: Against clonotypes common to all four donors, non-shared ones had lower generation probabilities. Four donors had about 5% of their naive CD4 clonotypes in common.

Germline CDR1 is SGHAT and CDR2 is FQNNGV. This CDR3 has 14 amino acids. The germline V and J ends were trimmed by 5 bases and 4 bases, with 14 bases remaining between them. Comment on this clone: The antigen is undetermined.

Some clones are missing from TCRdb's copy, which holds only in-frame ones; the method was immunoSEQ multiplex PCR. This table holds more than 850,000 clones, roughly 74% found once. The sequencing input was memory CD4+ T cells from PBMCs. Subset meaning: CD45RA-negative fraction. The sequence derives from a man aged 18 to 30 in good health. Some clones in this sample may be carry-over from other donors' samples. The chain employs TRBV11-2 and TRBJ2-5; possible D gene TRBD2, 5 bases. The CDR3, as DNA: TGTGCCAGCAGCCCCCTAGCTTTAGGAGAGACCCAGTACTTC. The encoded protein is CASSPLALGETQYF.